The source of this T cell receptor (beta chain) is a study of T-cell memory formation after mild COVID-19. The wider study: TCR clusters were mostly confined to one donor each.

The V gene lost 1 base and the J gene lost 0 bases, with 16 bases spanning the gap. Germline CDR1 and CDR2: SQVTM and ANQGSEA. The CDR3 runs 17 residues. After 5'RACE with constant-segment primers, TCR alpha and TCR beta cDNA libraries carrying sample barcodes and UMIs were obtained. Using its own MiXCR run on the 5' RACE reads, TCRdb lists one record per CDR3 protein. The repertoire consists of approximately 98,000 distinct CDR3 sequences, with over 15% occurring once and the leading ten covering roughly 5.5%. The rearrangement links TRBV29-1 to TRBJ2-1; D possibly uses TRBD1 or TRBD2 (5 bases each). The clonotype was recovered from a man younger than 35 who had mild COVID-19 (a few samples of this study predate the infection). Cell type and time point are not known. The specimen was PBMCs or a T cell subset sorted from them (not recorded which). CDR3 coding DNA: TGCAGCGTTGAAGGCTATCTCGCGAGGGGCTCCTACAATGAGCAGTTCTTC. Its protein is CSVEGYLARGSYNEQFF.